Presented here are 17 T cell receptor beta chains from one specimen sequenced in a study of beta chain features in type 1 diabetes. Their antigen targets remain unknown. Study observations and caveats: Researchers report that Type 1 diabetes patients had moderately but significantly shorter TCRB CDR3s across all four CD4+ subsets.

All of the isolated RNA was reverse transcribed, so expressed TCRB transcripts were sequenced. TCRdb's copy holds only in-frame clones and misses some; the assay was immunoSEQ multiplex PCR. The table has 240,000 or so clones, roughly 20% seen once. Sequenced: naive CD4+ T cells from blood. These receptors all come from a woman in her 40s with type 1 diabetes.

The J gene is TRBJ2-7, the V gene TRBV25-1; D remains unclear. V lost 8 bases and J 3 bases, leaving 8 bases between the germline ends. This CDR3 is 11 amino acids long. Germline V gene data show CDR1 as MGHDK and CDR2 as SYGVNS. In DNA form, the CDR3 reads TGTGCCAGCGGCCAGTACTACGAGCAGTACTTC. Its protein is CASGQYYEQYF.

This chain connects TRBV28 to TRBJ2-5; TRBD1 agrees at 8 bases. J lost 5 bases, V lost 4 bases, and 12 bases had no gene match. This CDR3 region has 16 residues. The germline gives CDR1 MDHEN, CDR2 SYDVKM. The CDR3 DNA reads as TGTGCCAGCAGTTCGCCGACAGGGGACCGCCACGAGACCCAGTACTTC. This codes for CASSSPTGDRHETQYF.

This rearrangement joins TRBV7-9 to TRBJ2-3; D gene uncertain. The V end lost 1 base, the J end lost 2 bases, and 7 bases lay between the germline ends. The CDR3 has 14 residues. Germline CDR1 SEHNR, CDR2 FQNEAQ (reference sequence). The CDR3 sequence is CASSLGATTDTQYF. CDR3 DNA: TGTGCCAGCAGCTTAGGGGCCACCACAGATACGCAGTATTTT.

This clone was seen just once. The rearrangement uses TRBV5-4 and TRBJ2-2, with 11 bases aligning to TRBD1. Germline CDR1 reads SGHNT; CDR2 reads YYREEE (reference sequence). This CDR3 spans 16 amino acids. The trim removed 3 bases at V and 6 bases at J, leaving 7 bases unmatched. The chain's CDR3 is CASSSRDRGNSGELFF. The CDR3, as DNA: TGTGCCAGCAGCTCCCGGGACAGGGGGAATTCCGGGGAGCTGTTTTTT.

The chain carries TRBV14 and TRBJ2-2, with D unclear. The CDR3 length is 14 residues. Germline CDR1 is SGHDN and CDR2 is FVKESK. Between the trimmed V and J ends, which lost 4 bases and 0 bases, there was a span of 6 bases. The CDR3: CASSRHSNTGELFF. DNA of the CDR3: TGTGCCAGCAGCCGACATTCGAACACCGGGGAGCTGTTTTTT.

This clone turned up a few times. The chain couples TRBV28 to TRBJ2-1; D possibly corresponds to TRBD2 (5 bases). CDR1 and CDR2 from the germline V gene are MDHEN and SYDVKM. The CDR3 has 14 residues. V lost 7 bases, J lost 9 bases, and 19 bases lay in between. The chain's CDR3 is CASTTRTGIVEQFF. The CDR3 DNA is TGTGCCAGCACCACCCGGACGGGAATTGTTGAGCAGTTCTTC.

CDR3 protein: CASSGQGEFYEQYF. The DNA for the CDR3 is TGTGCCAGCAGTGGACAGGGAGAATTTTACGAGCAGTACTTC. The V and J genes are TRBV2 and TRBJ2-7; the match to TRBD1 covers 7 bases. V was pared by 4 bases and J by 4 bases, with 7 bases of the junction left unmatched. CDR3 length equals 14 residues. Looked up from germline, CDR1 is SNHLY and CDR2 is FYNNEI. Full variable domain (missing parts from reference TRBV2 and TRBJ2-7): EPEVTQTPSHQVTQMGQEVILRCVPISNHLYFYWYRQILGQKVEFLVSFYNNEISEKSEIFDDQFSVERPDGSNFTLKIRSTKLEDSAMYFCASSGQGEFYEQYFGPGTRLTVT.

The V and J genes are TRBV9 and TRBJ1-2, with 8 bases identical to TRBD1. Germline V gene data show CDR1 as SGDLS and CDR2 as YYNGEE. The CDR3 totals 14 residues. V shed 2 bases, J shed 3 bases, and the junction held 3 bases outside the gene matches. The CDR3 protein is CASSVGQGYYGYTF. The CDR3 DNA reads TGTGCCAGCAGCGTTGGACAGGGCTACTATGGCTACACCTTC.

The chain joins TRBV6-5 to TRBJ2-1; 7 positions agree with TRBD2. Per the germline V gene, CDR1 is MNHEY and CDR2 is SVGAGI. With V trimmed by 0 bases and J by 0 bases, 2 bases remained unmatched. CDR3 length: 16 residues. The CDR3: CASSYSGGISYNEQFF. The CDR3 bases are TGTGCCAGCAGTTACTCGGGGGGGATCTCCTACAATGAGCAGTTCTTC.

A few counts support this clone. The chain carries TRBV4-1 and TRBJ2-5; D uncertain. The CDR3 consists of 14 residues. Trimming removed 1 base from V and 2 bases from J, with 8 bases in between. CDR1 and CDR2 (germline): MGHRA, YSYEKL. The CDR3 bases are TGCGCCAGCAGCCAAGTGGTCCAGCAAGAGACCCAGTACTTC. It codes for CASSQVVQQETQYF.

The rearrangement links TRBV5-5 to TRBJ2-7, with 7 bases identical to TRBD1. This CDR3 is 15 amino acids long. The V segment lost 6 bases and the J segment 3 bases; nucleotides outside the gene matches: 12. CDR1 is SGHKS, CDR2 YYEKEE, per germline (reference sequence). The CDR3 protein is CASTRPGTVNYEQYF. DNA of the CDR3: TGTGCCAGCACCCGACCCGGGACAGTTAACTACGAGCAGTACTTC.

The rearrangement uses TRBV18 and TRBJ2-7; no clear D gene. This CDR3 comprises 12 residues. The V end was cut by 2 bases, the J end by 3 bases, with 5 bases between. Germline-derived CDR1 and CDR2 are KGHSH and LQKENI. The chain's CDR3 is CASSPNNYEQYF. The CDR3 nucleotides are TGTGCCAGCTCACCAAACAACTACGAGCAGTACTTC.

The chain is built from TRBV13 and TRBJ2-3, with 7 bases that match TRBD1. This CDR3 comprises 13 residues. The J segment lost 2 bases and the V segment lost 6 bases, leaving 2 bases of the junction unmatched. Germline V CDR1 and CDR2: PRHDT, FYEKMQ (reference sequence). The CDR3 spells CASRGQPTDTQYF. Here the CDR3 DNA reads TGTGCCAGCAGGGGACAGCCCACAGATACGCAGTATTTT.

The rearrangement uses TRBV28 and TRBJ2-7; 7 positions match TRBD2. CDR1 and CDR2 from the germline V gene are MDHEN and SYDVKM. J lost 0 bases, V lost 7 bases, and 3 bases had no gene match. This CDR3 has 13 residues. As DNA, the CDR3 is TGTGCCAGCACGGGAGGAGACTCCTACGAGCAGTACTTC. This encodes CASTGGDSYEQYF.

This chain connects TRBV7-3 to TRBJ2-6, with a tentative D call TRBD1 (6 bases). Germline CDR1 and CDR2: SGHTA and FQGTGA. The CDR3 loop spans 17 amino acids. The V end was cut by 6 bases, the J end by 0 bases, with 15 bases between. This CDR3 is CASRGAGLSSGANVLTF. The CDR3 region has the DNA TGTGCCAGCAGGGGGGCAGGCCTTAGCTCTGGGGCCAACGTCCTGACTTTC.

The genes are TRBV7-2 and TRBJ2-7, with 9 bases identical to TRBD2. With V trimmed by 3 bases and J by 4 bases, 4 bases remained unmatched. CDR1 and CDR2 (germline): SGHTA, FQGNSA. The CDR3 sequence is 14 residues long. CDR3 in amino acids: CASSFNSGGYEQYF. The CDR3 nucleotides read TGTGCCAGCAGCTTTAACAGCGGGGGGTACGAGCAGTACTTC.

The CDR3 DNA reads as TGTGCCAGCTCACCAGCTACCTACAATGAGCAGTTCTTC. Translating it yields CASSPATYNEQFF. V usage is TRBV18 and J usage is TRBJ2-1; D call uncertain. Trimming took off 2 bases at V and 2 bases at J, with 4 bases between the two ends. Germline V lookup: CDR1 KGHSH, CDR2 LQKENI. This CDR3 has 13 residues.